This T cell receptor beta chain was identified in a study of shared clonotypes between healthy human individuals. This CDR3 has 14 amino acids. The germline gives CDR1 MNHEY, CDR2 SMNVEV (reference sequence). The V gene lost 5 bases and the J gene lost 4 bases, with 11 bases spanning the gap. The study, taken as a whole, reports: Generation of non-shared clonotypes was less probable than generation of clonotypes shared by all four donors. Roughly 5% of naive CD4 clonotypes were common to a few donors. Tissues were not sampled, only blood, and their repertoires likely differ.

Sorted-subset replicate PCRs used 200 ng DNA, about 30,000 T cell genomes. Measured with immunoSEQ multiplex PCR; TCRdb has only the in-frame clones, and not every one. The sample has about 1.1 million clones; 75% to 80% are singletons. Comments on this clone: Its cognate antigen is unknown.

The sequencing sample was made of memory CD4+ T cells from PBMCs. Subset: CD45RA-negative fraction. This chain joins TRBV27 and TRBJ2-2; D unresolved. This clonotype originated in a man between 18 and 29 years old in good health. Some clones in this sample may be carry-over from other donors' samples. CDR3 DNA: TGTGCCAGCAGTCCCCAGGTGGTCACCGGGGAGCTGTTTTTT. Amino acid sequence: CASSPQVVTGELFF.